This T cell receptor (beta chain) stems from a study of response to subunit inactivated influenza vaccine. In TCRdb, the RT-PCR reads were re-called with MiXCR into one record per CDR3 protein. The table lists hundreds of thousands of distinct CDR3 sequences, less than 8% of them singletons. This clonotype appeared a few times. Its target is unknown. Whole-study results and caveats: Authors suggested that a seasonal influenza vaccination recruits few new T cells each time.

In germline, CDR1 is DFQATT, CDR2 SNEGSKA (reference sequence). Trimming shortened V by 0 bases and J by 7 bases, and 16 bases separated the two germline ends. This CDR3 has 16 residues. Sequenced here: PBMCs from blood, sampled approximately 25 months after vaccination. The sequence came from a man aged 50 to 69 who received an inactivated influenza vaccine. The gene calls are TRBV20-1 and TRBJ1-6; D might be TRBD1 (5 bases). The CDR3 reads CSAREEAGTRNSPLHF. CDR3 nucleotide sequence: TGCAGTGCTAGAGAGGAGGCCGGGACCAGGAATTCACCCCTCCACTTT.